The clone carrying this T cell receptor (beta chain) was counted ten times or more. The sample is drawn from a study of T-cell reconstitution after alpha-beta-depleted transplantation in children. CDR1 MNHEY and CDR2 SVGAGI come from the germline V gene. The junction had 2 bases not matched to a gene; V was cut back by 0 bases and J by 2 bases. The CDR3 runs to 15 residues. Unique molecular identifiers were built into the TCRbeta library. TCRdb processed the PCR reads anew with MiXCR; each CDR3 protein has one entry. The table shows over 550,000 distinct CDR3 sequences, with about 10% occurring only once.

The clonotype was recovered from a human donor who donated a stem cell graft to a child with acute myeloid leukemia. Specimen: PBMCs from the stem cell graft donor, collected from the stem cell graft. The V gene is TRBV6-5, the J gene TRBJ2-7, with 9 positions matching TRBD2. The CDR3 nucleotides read TGTGCCAGCAGTTACTCGTTAGCGGGAGCCTACGAGCAGTACTTC. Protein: CASSYSLAGAYEQYF.